Listed here are 22 T cell receptor beta chains from one sample, sequenced in a study of OX40 agonist ivuxolimab in advanced cancers. Libraries were prepared by immunoSEQ multiplex PCR; TCRdb keeps only in-frame clonotypes and omits some of them. This sample has some 40,000 clones; more than 85% occur once, and the top ten carry roughly 0.53%. This specimen was CD4+ or CD8+ T cells sorted from blood, taken in a trial of the OX40 agonist ivuxolimab. The source of these receptors is an adult with an advanced solid tumor such as melanoma, head and neck, liver or kidney cancer.

The chain joins TRBV11-2 to TRBJ2-1, with no clear D. The germline V and J ends were trimmed by 0 bases and 3 bases, with 6 bases remaining between them. In germline, CDR1 is SGHAT, CDR2 FQNNGV. The CDR3 sequence is 14 residues long. CDR3 DNA sequence: TGTGCCAGCAGCTTAGACGTATACTACAATGAGCAGTTCTTC. Its translation: CASSLDVYYNEQFF.

This chain uses TRBV11-3 with TRBJ2-4; 8 bases are a match to TRBD2. This CDR3 contains 15 residues. V lost 4 bases and J lost 1; bases outside the gene matches: 3. In germline, CDR1 is SGHNT, CDR2 YENEEA. Here the CDR3 reads CASSSGGIAKNIQYF. CDR3 coding DNA: TGTGCCAGCAGCTCGGGAGGGATCGCCAAAAACATTCAGTACTTC.

V gene TRBV20-1 combines with J gene TRBJ1-1; D is unclear. The CDR3 totals 10 residues. Trimming left V 6 bases short and J 8 bases short, with 10 bases between. The germline gives CDR1 DFQATT, CDR2 SNEGSKA (reference sequence). The CDR3 nucleotides are TGCAGTGCCCTGAGGCGGGAAGCTTTCTTT. It translates to CSALRREAFF.

The chain has TRBV6-6 and TRBJ1-4, with D perhaps TRBD1 (6 bases). The V gene lost 6 bases and the J gene lost 7 bases, with 18 bases spanning the gap. The CDR3 loop spans 15 amino acids. CDR1 and CDR2 from the germline V gene are MNHNY and SVGAGI (reference sequence). The CDR3 loop reads CASSSPGQGGEKLFF. CDR3 in DNA: TGTGCCAGCAGCTCACCTGGACAAGGGGGTGAAAAACTGTTTTTT.

The chain joins TRBV10-1 to TRBJ2-7; TRBD1 matches at 8 bases. Germline loops: CDR1 WNHNN, CDR2 SYGVQD (reference sequence). V trimming: 11 bases; J trimming: 2 bases; junction bases outside the gene matches: 17. The CDR3 has 16 amino acids. The CDR3 DNA is TGCGCCCGTCGCCTTACCCGGACAGGGCTGACCTACGAGCAGTACTTC. This codes for CARRLTRTGLTYEQYF.

The V and J genes are TRBV9 and TRBJ2-1, with D maybe TRBD2 (5 bases). Germline V CDR1 and CDR2: SGDLS, YYNGEE. The germline V and J ends were trimmed by 0 bases and 4 bases, with 8 bases remaining between them. The length of the CDR3 is 14 residues. CDR3 sequence reads: CASSVVSGYNEQFF. The CDR3 region has the DNA TGTGCCAGCAGCGTAGTTTCGGGATACAATGAGCAGTTCTTC.

This sequence joins TRBV5-6 and TRBJ1-5; tentatively, D is TRBD1 (6 bases). V was trimmed by 1 base and J by 5 bases, leaving 10 bases between them. CDR3 length equals 14 residues. The germline V gene encodes CDR1 SGHDT and CDR2 YYEEEE. The CDR3 loop reads CASSLLRGDQPQHF. In DNA, the CDR3 is TGTGCCAGCAGCTTGCTCAGGGGAGATCAGCCCCAGCATTTT.

The rearrangement joins TRBV5-4 to TRBJ2-3; 7 nucleotides align to TRBD1. The J segment lost 1 base and the V segment lost 10 bases, leaving 6 bases of the junction unmatched. The CDR3 totals 13 residues. Per germline, CDR1 SGHNT and CDR2 YYREEE (reference sequence). The CDR3 here is CAGTGVGTDTQYF. As DNA, the CDR3 is TGTGCCGGAACAGGGGTGGGCACAGATACGCAGTATTTT.

The V call is TRBV5-1, the J call TRBJ2-6; D not resolved. Deletions cut 3 bases from V and 3 bases from J, with 13 bases between. There are 16 residues in the CDR3. Per germline, CDR1 SGHRS and CDR2 YFSETQ. CDR3 nucleotides: TGCGCCAGCAGCTCGAAAGGCGGCGGTGGGGCCAACGTCCTGACTTTC. This sequence encodes CASSSKGGGGANVLTF.

The J gene is TRBJ1-1, the V gene TRBV5-4; no firm D call. V lost 3 bases and J lost 11, with 17 bases in between. Germline values: CDR1 SGHNT, CDR2 YYREEE (reference sequence). The CDR3 covers 13 residues. For the CDR3, the DNA is TGTGCCAGCAGCTGGGGTGGCCGCCCATCCGCTTTCTTT. This sequence encodes CASSWGGRPSAFF.

This clone was found a few times. The chain has TRBV6-4 and TRBJ1-1; the D is unclear. CDR1 is MRHNA and CDR2 is SNTAGT in the germline V gene. Trimming took 0 bases from V and 10 from J, leaving 6 bases between them. The CDR3 is 11 residues long. The CDR3 protein is CASSDSRRAFF. In nucleotides, the CDR3 is TGTGCCAGCAGTGACTCTCGTCGAGCTTTCTTT.

Concerning this clone: The sample contains more than one DNA sequence encoding this CDR3. This sequence joins TRBV5-1 and TRBJ1-1; tentative D call: TRBD1 (5 bases). CDR3 size: 13 residues. The germline gives CDR1 SGHRS, CDR2 YFSETQ. V shed 0 bases and J shed 3 bases, with 6 bases lying between them. The CDR3 here is CASSLGGDTEAFF. The CDR3 DNA reads TGCGCCAGCAGCTTGGGGGGCGACACTGAAGCTTTCTTT.

The V gene is TRBV7-2, the J gene TRBJ1-5; unclear D gene. The CDR3 totals 15 residues. V shed 2 bases and J shed 0 bases, with 8 bases lying between them. In germline, CDR1 is SGHTA, CDR2 FQGNSA. The CDR3 sequence: CASSLIIDSNQPQHF. CDR3 in DNA: TGTGCCAGCAGCTTAATCATAGATAGCAATCAGCCCCAGCATTTT.

The chain is built from TRBV6-6 and TRBJ2-7; possible D gene TRBD1, 6 bases. Trimming pared 6 bases from V and 4 bases from J, leaving 13 bases between. Germline assignment: CDR1 MNHNY and CDR2 SVGAGI (reference sequence). The CDR3 consists of 13 residues. The CDR3 DNA reads as TGTGCCAGCAGGGACGGACAGCCTTACGAGCAGTACTTC. This encodes CASRDGQPYEQYF.

This chain joins TRBV10-2 and TRBJ1-5; D unclear. Germline CDR1 WSHSY, CDR2 SAAADI. The CDR3 is 12 amino acids. V lost 7 bases and J 1 base, leaving 5 bases between the germline ends. CDR3 sequence (DNA): TGCGCCAGCACGGGGAGCAATCAGCCCCAGCATTTT. Translation: CASTGSNQPQHF.

The chain joins TRBV29-1 to TRBJ1-5; D is uncertain. CDR1 and CDR2 from the germline V gene are SQVTM and ANQGSEA. The CDR3 extends over 12 amino acids. V dropped 7 bases and J dropped 5 bases, with 12 bases sitting between them. CDR3 DNA sequence: TGCAGCGGAGCGGACGGGGATCAGCCCCAGCATTTT. Translation: CSGADGDQPQHF.

V usage is TRBV18 and J usage is TRBJ2-1; the D is unclear. CDR3 length: 12 residues. V dropped 1 base and J dropped 8 bases, with 6 bases sitting between them. Germline CDR1 KGHSH, CDR2 LQKENI. CDR3 region: CASSPQKDEQFF. For the CDR3, the DNA is TGTGCCAGCTCACCACAGAAGGATGAGCAGTTCTTC. Full variable domain (rest looked up from reference TRBV18 and TRBJ2-1): NAGVMQNPRHLVRRRGQEARLRCSPMKGHSHVYWYRQLPEEGLKFMVYLQKENIIDESGMPKERFSAEFPKEGPSILRIQQVVRGDSAAYFCASSPQKDEQFFGPGTRLTVL.

The V and J genes are TRBV5-4 and TRBJ2-3, with a tentative D call TRBD1 (6 bases). CDR1 is SGHNT, CDR2 YYREEE, per germline (reference sequence). The CDR3 has 16 amino acids. The V gene lost 4 bases and the J gene lost 0 bases, with 15 bases spanning the gap. CDR3 residues: CASSQGRPTSTDTQYF. CDR3 DNA sequence: TGTGCCAGCAGCCAGGGGCGTCCCACTAGCACAGATACGCAGTATTTT.

This clone was seen just once. The chain has TRBV18 and TRBJ2-7; possible D gene TRBD2, 6 bases. The germline V gene encodes CDR1 KGHSH and CDR2 LQKENI. This CDR3 has 15 residues. V gave up 0 bases and J gave up 3 bases, with 12 bases separating them. CDR3 amino acids: CASSPPEGLLYEQYF. CDR3 DNA: TGTGCCAGCTCACCACCGGAGGGCCTCCTCTACGAGCAGTACTTC.

The chain is built from TRBV5-1 and TRBJ1-4, with a tentative D call TRBD1 (6 bases). V lost 2 bases to trimming and J lost 8 bases, with 16 bases between them. Germline V gives CDR1 SGHRS, CDR2 YFSETQ. CDR3 length: 15 residues. The CDR3 sequence: CASSFGSGVGEKLFF. The CDR3 nucleotides read TGCGCCAGCAGCTTCGGTTCAGGGGTAGGAGAAAAACTGTTTTTT.

The V call is TRBV11-2, the J call TRBJ2-2; no reliable D call. There are 15 residues in the CDR3. Germline CDR1 is SGHAT and CDR2 is FQNNGV. Trimming shortened V by 5 bases and J by 0 bases, and 10 bases separated the two germline ends. CDR3 protein: CASSPPGANTGELFF. The CDR3 DNA reads TGTGCCAGCAGCCCTCCAGGAGCGAACACCGGGGAGCTGTTTTTT.

The gene calls are TRBV5-8 and TRBJ2-7; 9 bases are shared with TRBD2. Germline-derived CDR1 and CDR2 are SGHTS and YDEGEE. CDR3 length equals 15 residues. Losses at the gene ends were 1 base for V and 2 bases for J; bases not matched to a gene: 4. CDR3 loop: CASSLPSGDTYEQYF. Written as DNA, the CDR3 is TGTGCCAGCAGCTTGCCTAGCGGGGACACCTACGAGCAGTACTTC.